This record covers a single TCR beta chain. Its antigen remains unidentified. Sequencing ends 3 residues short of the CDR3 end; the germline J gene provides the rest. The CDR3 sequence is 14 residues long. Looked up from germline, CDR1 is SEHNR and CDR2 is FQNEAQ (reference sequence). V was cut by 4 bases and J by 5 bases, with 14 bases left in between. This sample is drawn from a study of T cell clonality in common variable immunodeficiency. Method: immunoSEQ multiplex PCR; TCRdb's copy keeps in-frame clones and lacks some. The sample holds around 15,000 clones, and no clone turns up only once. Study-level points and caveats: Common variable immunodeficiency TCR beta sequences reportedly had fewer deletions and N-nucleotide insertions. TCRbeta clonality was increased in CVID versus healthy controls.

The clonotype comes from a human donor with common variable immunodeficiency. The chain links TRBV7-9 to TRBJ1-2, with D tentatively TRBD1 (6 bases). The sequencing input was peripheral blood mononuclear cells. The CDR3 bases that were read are TGTGCCAGCAGCTCGCCGGACAGAAGATATGGC. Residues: CASSSPDRRYG. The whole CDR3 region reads CASSSPDRRYGYTF.